These T cell receptor beta chains were read from a single sample in a study of response to subunit inactivated influenza vaccine. MiXCR was run by TCRdb on the RT-PCR reads, yielding one entry per CDR3 protein. The sample consists of about 520,000 distinct CDR3 sequences, approximately 7.8% of them appearing once. The material sequenced was PBMCs from blood, taken about 24 months after vaccination. Receptor source: a man between 50 and 75 years old who received an inactivated influenza vaccine. Each CDR3 is given with its conserved first and last residue. The D gene is left open where the match is weak. The listing skips clone size in some rows; elsewhere it reads once, few, many or a size class.

d_call: TRBD1
clone_size: -
j_call: TRBJ2-1
v_call: TRBV20-1
cdr3_nt: TGCAGTGCTAGAGACACAGGGGGGCTTTCCTACAATGAGCAGTTCTTC
cdr3_aa: CSARDTGGLSYNEQFF

d_call: -
clone_size: few
j_call: TRBJ2-5
v_call: TRBV7-2
cdr3_nt: TGTGCCAGCAGCCCTGAGTGGGAGACCCAGTACTTC
cdr3_aa: CASSPEWETQYF

d_call: -
clone_size: -
j_call: TRBJ1-3
v_call: TRBV6-2/TRBV6-3
cdr3_nt: TGTGCCAGCAGTTGGACAGTCTCTGGAAACACCATATATTTT
cdr3_aa: CASSWTVSGNTIYF

d_call: -
clone_size: -
j_call: TRBJ2-2
v_call: TRBV14
cdr3_nt: TGTGCCAGCAGCCAAGTGCCCGCCACCGGGGAGCTGTTTTTT
cdr3_aa: CASSQVPATGELFF

d_call: -
clone_size: many
j_call: TRBJ1-3
v_call: TRBV5-1
cdr3_nt: TGCGCCAGCAGCTCTGGGGGTGCTGGAAACACCATATATTTT
cdr3_aa: CASSSGGAGNTIYF

d_call: -
clone_size: few
j_call: TRBJ2-2
v_call: TRBV24-1
cdr3_nt: TGTGCCACCAGTGATTTCGGGGTCCACACCGGGGAGCTGTTTTTT
cdr3_aa: CATSDFGVHTGELFF

d_call: TRBD1
clone_size: many
j_call: TRBJ1-6
v_call: TRBV12-3/TRBV12-4
cdr3_nt: TGTGCCAGCAGTTTGCAGGGGGATTCACCCCTCCACTTT
cdr3_aa: CASSLQGDSPLHF

d_call: -
clone_size: few
j_call: TRBJ2-5
v_call: TRBV6-1
cdr3_nt: TGTGCCAGCAGCCCCCGGACAGCTCTGGGGACCCAGTACTTC
cdr3_aa: CASSPRTALGTQYF

d_call: -
clone_size: few
j_call: TRBJ1-4
v_call: TRBV4-3
cdr3_nt: TGCGCCAGCAGCCAAAGAAATGAAAAACTGTTTTTT
cdr3_aa: CASSQRNEKLFF

d_call: TRBD1
clone_size: few
j_call: TRBJ1-4
v_call: TRBV7-2
cdr3_nt: TGTGCCAGCAGCGACAGGGGGCTAAATAATGAAAAACTGTTTTTT
cdr3_aa: CASSDRGLNNEKLFF

d_call: TRBD1
clone_size: few
j_call: TRBJ2-5
v_call: TRBV12-3/TRBV12-4
cdr3_nt: TGTGCCAGCAGTTCTAGGGGGCCCCAAGAGACCCAGTACTTC
cdr3_aa: CASSSRGPQETQYF

d_call: -
clone_size: -
j_call: TRBJ2-1
v_call: TRBV29-1
cdr3_nt: TGCAGCGTTGAAGTAAACAGTATCTCCTACAATGAGCAGTTCTTC
cdr3_aa: CSVEVNSISYNEQFF

d_call: TRBD2
clone_size: many
j_call: TRBJ2-2
v_call: TRBV4-2
cdr3_nt: TGTGCCAGCAGCCTAGGGGGACTAGACGGCACCGGGGAGCTGTTTTTT
cdr3_aa: CASSLGGLDGTGELFF

d_call: -
clone_size: few
j_call: TRBJ2-7
v_call: TRBV25-1
cdr3_nt: TGTGCCAGCAGTGAATCTGTCGGGCGAAGCTCCTACGAGCAGTACTTC
cdr3_aa: CASSESVGRSSYEQYF

d_call: -
clone_size: few
j_call: TRBJ2-5
v_call: TRBV25-1
cdr3_nt: TGTGCCAGCAGTGACTACTCAGGGTACCAAGAGACCCAGTACTTC
cdr3_aa: CASSDYSGYQETQYF

d_call: -
clone_size: many
j_call: TRBJ1-3
v_call: TRBV6-1
cdr3_nt: TGTGCCAGCAGTCCTGGGACATACCGCTCTTCTGGAAACACCATATATTTT
cdr3_aa: CASSPGTYRSSGNTIYF

d_call: -
clone_size: few
j_call: TRBJ1-5
v_call: TRBV20-1
cdr3_nt: TGCAGTGCTAGCGTCACCGGGACCTATAGCAATCAGCCCCAGCATTTT
cdr3_aa: CSASVTGTYSNQPQHF

d_call: TRBD2
clone_size: many
j_call: TRBJ2-3
v_call: TRBV15
cdr3_nt: TGTGCCACCGGAGCGGGGGTGAGGTCAGATACGCAGTATTTT
cdr3_aa: CATGAGVRSDTQYF

d_call: TRBD2
clone_size: many
j_call: TRBJ2-1
v_call: TRBV7-2
cdr3_nt: TGTGCCAGCAGCTTAGCGTTAGCGGGATCCAATGAGCAGTTCTTC
cdr3_aa: CASSLALAGSNEQFF

d_call: TRBD2
clone_size: few
j_call: TRBJ2-7
v_call: TRBV12-3/TRBV12-4
cdr3_nt: TGTGCCAGCAGTTTTGGGGGACTAGCGGGAGCTTACGAGCAGTACTTC
cdr3_aa: CASSFGGLAGAYEQYF

d_call: TRBD1
clone_size: -
j_call: TRBJ2-7
v_call: TRBV29-1
cdr3_nt: TGCAGCGTTGTGTCAGGGGGATTGGACGAGCAGTACTTC
cdr3_aa: CSVVSGGLDEQYF

d_call: TRBD1
clone_size: -
j_call: TRBJ1-6
v_call: TRBV20-1
cdr3_nt: TGCAGTGCTAGCTACCGGACAGGGGGAGATTCACCCCTCCACTTT
cdr3_aa: CSASYRTGGDSPLHF

d_call: -
clone_size: many
j_call: TRBJ2-2
v_call: TRBV4-3
cdr3_nt: TGCGCCAGCAGCCAAGGCCTTCCGCCCACCGGGGAGCTGTTTTTT
cdr3_aa: CASSQGLPPTGELFF

d_call: -
clone_size: -
j_call: TRBJ2-2
v_call: TRBV10-3
cdr3_nt: TGTGCCATCAGTGATAGGGCCGGGGAGCTGTTTTTT
cdr3_aa: CAISDRAGELFF

d_call: -
clone_size: few
j_call: TRBJ2-5
v_call: TRBV29-1
cdr3_nt: TGCAGCGTCCGTCGAGGGGTCCAAGAGACCCAGTACTTC
cdr3_aa: CSVRRGVQETQYF

d_call: TRBD2
clone_size: few
j_call: TRBJ2-3
v_call: TRBV5-6
cdr3_nt: TGTGCCAGCAGCTTGGTTCTTAGCGGGACAGATACGCAGTATTTT
cdr3_aa: CASSLVLSGTDTQYF

d_call: TRBD1
clone_size: -
j_call: TRBJ1-2
v_call: TRBV20-1
cdr3_nt: TGCAGTGCTAGGCCAGGGGGGAGGAACTATGGCTACACCTTC
cdr3_aa: CSARPGGRNYGYTF

d_call: TRBD1
clone_size: many
j_call: TRBJ2-2
v_call: TRBV25-1
cdr3_nt: TGTGCCAGCAGGGAGGGACAGGGTCGCACCGGGGAGCTGTTTTTT
cdr3_aa: CASREGQGRTGELFF

d_call: -
clone_size: few
j_call: TRBJ2-7
v_call: TRBV28
cdr3_nt: TGTGCCAGCAGTTTTCGGCGGTCGGAAAGCTCCTACGAGCAGTACTTC
cdr3_aa: CASSFRRSESSYEQYF

d_call: TRBD1
clone_size: few
j_call: TRBJ1-3
v_call: TRBV10-3
cdr3_nt: TGTGCCATCGGGGGACAGTACTCTGGAAACACCATATATTTT
cdr3_aa: CAIGGQYSGNTIYF

d_call: TRBD1
clone_size: few
j_call: TRBJ2-7
v_call: TRBV20-1
cdr3_nt: TGCAGTGCGTCCGGGACAGGGCGCTCCGAGCAGTACTTC
cdr3_aa: CSASGTGRSEQYF

d_call: -
clone_size: few
j_call: TRBJ2-7
v_call: TRBV7-9
cdr3_nt: TGTGCCAGCAGCTCAGACCGGGTCACAGCCTACGAGCAGTACTTC
cdr3_aa: CASSSDRVTAYEQYF

d_call: -
clone_size: many
j_call: TRBJ2-2
v_call: TRBV5-1
cdr3_nt: TGCGCCAGCAGCACCAGCGGAATGAACACCGGGGAGCTGTTTTTT
cdr3_aa: CASSTSGMNTGELFF

d_call: TRBD2
clone_size: -
j_call: TRBJ2-1
v_call: TRBV6-1
cdr3_nt: TGTGCCAGCAGTGATGCCGGGACTAGCTATAATGAGCAGTTCTTC
cdr3_aa: CASSDAGTSYNEQFF

d_call: -
clone_size: many
j_call: TRBJ1-5
v_call: TRBV12-3/TRBV12-4
cdr3_nt: TGTGCCAGCAGAATTACAGGCGGGGATCAGCCCCAGCATTTT
cdr3_aa: CASRITGGDQPQHF